This T cell receptor (beta chain) comes out of a study of CD8+ T cells in alopecia areata. Study at large: Patients in the study were on tofacitinib for 6 to 18 months, then off it for 6 months. Treated patients' severity was scored by percentage of affected scalp area.

This sample's treatment: oral pan-JAK inhibitor, 5-10 mg twice daily. Isolation of CD4+ and CD8+ T cells from PBMCs was achieved by sorting. Extracted RNA was reverse transcribed, and the resulting cDNA served as sequencing template. Here immunoSEQ multiplex PCR was the method, and the copy in TCRdb shows in-frame clones only, minus some. The repertoire includes 98,000 or so clones, about 64% of them detected once, and around a sixth sits in the top ten. Per the germline V gene, CDR1 is SGHTA and CDR2 is FQGNSA. The CDR3 has 16 amino acids. Germline trimming cut 5 bases from V and 6 bases from J; bases unmatched to any gene: 12. The table lists this clone with a count of one.

Here the sequenced sample was CD8+ T cells sorted from blood, taken at week 4, from a patient treated with tofacitinib. V is TRBV7-2 and J is TRBJ2-5, with 10 nucleotides matching TRBD2. The receptor was isolated from a human donor with alopecia areata. CDR3 sequence (DNA): TGTGCCAGCAGCCCCCCTAGCGGGAGAAGGGAAAAGACCCAGTACTTC. Translated: CASSPPSGRREKTQYF.